Listed here is a single T cell receptor beta chain. Antigen specificity is unknown. This sample was taken from a study of T cell responses to AZD1222 COVID-19 vaccine. Study results and caveats: Repertoires were obtained only post-peak T cell response.

TCRdb's table, derived via immunoSEQ multiplex PCR, lists solely in-frame clones and lacks some. The repertoire holds fewer than 75,000 clones, over 80% seen once, with 6.3% in the top ten. This CDR3 is built from 15 residues. V was pared by 1 base and J by 2 bases, with 5 bases of the junction left unmatched. CDR1 is SGHRS, CDR2 YFSETQ, per germline. The sequence was obtained from an adult who received the MenACWY meningococcal vaccine as a control. The chain employs TRBV5-1 and TRBJ2-7, with TRBD2 matching 8 bases. Source: peripheral blood, taken 28 days after the second dose of the MenACWY control vaccine. DNA of the CDR3: TGCGCCAGCAGCTTGACGACTAGCGTAACCTACGAGCAGTACTTC. Amino acid sequence: CASSLTTSVTYEQYF.